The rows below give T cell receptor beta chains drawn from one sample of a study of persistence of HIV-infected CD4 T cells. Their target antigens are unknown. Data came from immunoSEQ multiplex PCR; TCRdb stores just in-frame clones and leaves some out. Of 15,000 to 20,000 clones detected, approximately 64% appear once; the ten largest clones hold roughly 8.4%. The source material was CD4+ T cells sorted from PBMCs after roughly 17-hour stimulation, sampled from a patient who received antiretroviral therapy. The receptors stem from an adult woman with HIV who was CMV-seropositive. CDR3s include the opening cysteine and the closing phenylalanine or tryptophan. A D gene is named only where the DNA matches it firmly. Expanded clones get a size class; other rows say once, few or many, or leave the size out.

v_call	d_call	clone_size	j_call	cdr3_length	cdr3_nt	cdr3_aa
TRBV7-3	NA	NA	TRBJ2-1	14	TGTGCCAGCAGCTTGGGCAGCTCCTACAATGAGCAGTTCTTC	CASSLGSSYNEQFF
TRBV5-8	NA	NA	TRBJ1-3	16	TGTGCCAGCAGCTTGGCCGGCACCTTCTCTGGAAACACCATATATTTT	CASSLAGTFSGNTIYF
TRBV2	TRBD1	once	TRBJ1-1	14	TGTGCCAGCAGACTGGACAGGGGGAACACTGAAGCTTTCTTT	CASRLDRGNTEAFF
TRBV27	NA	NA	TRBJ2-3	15	TGTGCCAGCAGTTCCGCGGGGGCCCGCACAGATACGCAGTATTTT	CASSSAGARTDTQYF
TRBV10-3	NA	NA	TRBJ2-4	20	TGTGCCATCAGTGAAACCAGGGGGGGCGAAGGAGTGGCGGCCAAAAACATTCAGTACTTC	CAISETRGGEGVAAKNIQYF
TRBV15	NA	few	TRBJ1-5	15	TGTGCCACCAGCAGAGATCGACTTAGGGGCCAGCCCCAGCATTTT	CATSRDRLRGQPQHF
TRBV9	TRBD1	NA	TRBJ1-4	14	TGTGCCAGCAGCGCACAGGGGGCTAATGAAAAACTGTTTTTT	CASSAQGANEKLFF
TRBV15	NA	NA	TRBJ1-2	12	TGTGCCACCAGCAGAGACGAGGAGGCCCACACCTTC	CATSRDEEAHTF
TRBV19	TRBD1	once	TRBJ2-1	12	TGTGCCAGCAAGGACAGGGACTATGAGCAGTTCTTC	CASKDRDYEQFF
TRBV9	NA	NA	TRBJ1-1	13	TGTGCCAGCAGCGTAGGCCAAGGGCAGAGAGCTTTCTTT	CASSVGQGQRAFF
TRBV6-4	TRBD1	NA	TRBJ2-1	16	TGTGCCAGCAGTGACTCCAACAGGGGGCCCTGGGGTGAGCAGTTCTTC	CASSDSNRGPWGEQFF
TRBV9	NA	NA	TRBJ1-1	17	TGTGCCAGCAGCCCCCGCCTCGTAGGGGGGGCGCGGACTGAAGCTTTCTTT	CASSPRLVGGARTEAFF
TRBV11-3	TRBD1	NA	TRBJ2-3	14	TGTGCCAGCAGCCCCGGACAGGCCACAGATACGCAGTATTTT	CASSPGQATDTQYF
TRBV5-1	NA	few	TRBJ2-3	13	TGCGCCAGCAGAGGGTCCCCCACAGATACGCAGTATTTT	CASRGSPTDTQYF
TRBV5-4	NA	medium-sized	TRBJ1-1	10	TGTGCCAGCAGATACACCAAAGCTTTCTTT	CASRYTKAFF
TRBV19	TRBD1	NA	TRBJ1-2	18	TGTGCCAGTAGTATAGTACGGACAGGCCAGGGGTCGAACTATGGCTACACCTTC	CASSIVRTGQGSNYGYTF
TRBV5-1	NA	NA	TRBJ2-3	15	TGCGCCAGCAGGGGGACCGGGGGCGACCAAGATACGCAGTATTTT	CASRGTGGDQDTQYF
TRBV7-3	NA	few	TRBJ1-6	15	TGTGCCAGCAGCTTAGAAGCCGCCGGGAATTCACCCCTCCACTTT	CASSLEAAGNSPLHF
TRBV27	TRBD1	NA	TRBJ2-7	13	TGTGCCAGCAGTTCCCGGACAGGGTACGAGCAGTACTTC	CASSSRTGYEQYF
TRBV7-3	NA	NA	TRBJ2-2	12	TGTGCCAGCAGCTCCAACACCGGGGAGCTGTTTTTT	CASSSNTGELFF
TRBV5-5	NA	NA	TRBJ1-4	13	TGTGCCAGCAGCTTGGCCGTCGAGGAAAAACTGTTTTTT	CASSLAVEEKLFF
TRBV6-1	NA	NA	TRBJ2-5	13	TGTGCCAGCAGTTATCCCGAGCAAGAGACCCAGTACTTC	CASSYPEQETQYF
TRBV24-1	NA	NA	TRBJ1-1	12	TGTGCCACCAGTGATTTAGGCACTGAAGCTTTCTTT	CATSDLGTEAFF
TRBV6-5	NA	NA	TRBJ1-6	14	TGTGCCAGCCGACCTAGCTCCTATAATTCACCCCTCCACTTT	CASRPSSYNSPLHF
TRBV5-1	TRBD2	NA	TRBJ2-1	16	TGCGCCAGCAGCTCGGAGGCGGGGGGGCCTTCAAATGAGCAGTTCTTC	CASSSEAGGPSNEQFF
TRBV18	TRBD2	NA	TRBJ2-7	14	TGTGCCAGCTCACCGGGACTAGCGGGGGGCGAGCAGTACTTC	CASSPGLAGGEQYF
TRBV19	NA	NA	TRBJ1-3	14	TGTGCCAGTATTAAGGATATCTCTGGAAACACCATATATTTT	CASIKDISGNTIYF
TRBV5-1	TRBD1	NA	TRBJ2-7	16	TGCGCCAGCAGCTTGGGAGGACAGGGGGCTTCCTACGAGCAGTACTTC	CASSLGGQGASYEQYF
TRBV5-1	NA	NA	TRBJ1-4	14	TGCGCCAGCAGCTTGGGGCAGCCTAATGAAAAACTGTTTTTT	CASSLGQPNEKLFF
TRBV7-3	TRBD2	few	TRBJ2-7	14	TGTGCCAGCAGCTTAGCCGCGGGGGATCACGAGCAGTACTTC	CASSLAAGDHEQYF
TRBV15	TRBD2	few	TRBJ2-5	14	TGTGCCACCAGCAAAGCGGGGGGCCAAGAGACCCAGTACTTC	CATSKAGGQETQYF
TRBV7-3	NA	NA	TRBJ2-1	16	TGTGCCAGCAGCTATCAGGGCGGCCCGACCCCGGATGAGCAGTTCTTC	CASSYQGGPTPDEQFF
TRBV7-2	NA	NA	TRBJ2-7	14	TGTGCCAGCAGCATCGCGCGTTCGGGGACCGAGCAGTACTTC	CASSIARSGTEQYF
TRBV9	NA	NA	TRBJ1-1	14	TGTGCCAGCAGCTCTCAGGGGTTCAACACTGAAGCTTTCTTT	CASSSQGFNTEAFF
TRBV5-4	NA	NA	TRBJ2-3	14	TGTGCCAGCAGCTTGGGTCCTCACACAGATACGCAGTATTTT	CASSLGPHTDTQYF
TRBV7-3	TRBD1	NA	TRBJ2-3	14	TGTGCCAGCAGCGGAACAGGGGCAGGAGATACGCAGTATTTT	CASSGTGAGDTQYF
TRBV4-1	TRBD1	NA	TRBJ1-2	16	TGCGCCAGCAGCCAAGGGCCGATAGACAGGGGTCAAGGCTACACCTTC	CASSQGPIDRGQGYTF
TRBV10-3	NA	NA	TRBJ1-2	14	TGTGCCATCAGTGAAAATCAAGGGGTAAATGGCTACACCTTC	CAISENQGVNGYTF
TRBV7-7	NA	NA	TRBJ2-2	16	TGTGCCAGCAGCCCTACCCTAGGTCGCAACACCGGGGAGCTGTTTTTT	CASSPTLGRNTGELFF
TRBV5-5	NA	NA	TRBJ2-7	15	TGTGCCAGCAGCTTATCTGACAGACTACCCTACGAGCAGTACTTC	CASSLSDRLPYEQYF
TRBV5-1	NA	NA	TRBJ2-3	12	TGCGCCAGCAGCTTGGCTATGAATACGCAGTATTTT	CASSLAMNTQYF
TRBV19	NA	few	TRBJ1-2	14	TGTGCCAGTAGTATAGTTTCAGGCGGCTATGGCTACACCTTC	CASSIVSGGYGYTF